This T cell receptor (beta chain) was recovered during a study of OX40 agonist ivuxolimab in advanced cancers. Turning to the overall study: Ivuxolimab was a fully human IgG2 agonistic monoclonal antibody targeting the costimulatory receptor OX40 (CD134). Prior anti-PD-1, anti-PD-L1 or anti-CTLA-4 therapy was permitted, and checkpoint inhibitors had been received by less than 45% of dose-escalation patients. The paper reports the monotherapy dose-escalation portion (N of about 47 patients) of the phase I ivuxolimab trial. In the dose-escalation cohort, 70% to 85% of patients were male, and the mean age was roughly 60 years with a range of roughly 20 to 85. Among the roughly 52 dose-escalation patients, around 19 had hepatocellular carcinoma, around 15 melanoma, 9 renal cell carcinoma and 9 head and neck cancer. Partial responses occurred in three dose-escalation patients, of whom one had hepatocellular carcinoma and two had cutaneous melanoma. Intravenous ivuxolimab was administered to patients every 2 weeks at six dose levels: 0.01, 0.1, 0.3, 1.5, 3 and 10 mg/kg. Peripheral TCRbeta sequencing aimed to test whether ivuxolimab altered TCR sequence diversity and caused clonal T-cell expansion.

For sequencing of the TCRbeta CDR3 region, genomic DNA was extracted from the sorted cells. The immunoSEQ Assay was used for sequencing of TCRbeta CDR3 regions. TCRdb took over this immuneACCESS table, retaining in-frame rearrangements with V and J assigned. Such tables are incomplete; in checked studies, under half of the missing clones stem from an unresolved V gene, and the remainder is unexplained. The sample records about 73,000 clones, 75% to 95% of which are singletons. The leading ten clones occupy less than 0.6% of the sample. CDR3 length: 13 amino acids, cysteine to phenylalanine. CDR3 DNA only is kept here, 39 bases in frame from base 1. Patients with a history of autoimmune disease or receiving systemic immunosuppression were excluded from the trial. In every dose cohort, peripheral blood was drawn for TCR sequencing at baseline, cycle 4 day 1, and cycle 7 day 1. The samples were taken from a phase I, first-in-human, multicenter, open-label dose-escalation trial of ivuxolimab. The trial enrolled adults with locally advanced or metastatic head and neck squamous cell, hepatocellular, melanoma or renal cell carcinoma. Before TCR sequencing, CD4+ T cells and CD8+ T cells from peripheral blood were sorted into separate populations.

Findings and caveats that apply to the study as a whole: The antigen specificity of the clonally expanded peripheral T cells was not determined. Low levels of normalized T-cell clonal expansion were also seen in some patients who did not respond. Clonal expansion of both CD4+ and CD8+ blood T cells was observed from baseline to week 6 at doses 0.1 to 3.0 mg/kg. In the 0.1-3.0 mg/kg groups, partial responders had among the lowest normalized peripheral clonal expansion, particularly in CD8+ T cells. After ivuxolimab, more expanded clones were found on average in CD8+ T cells than in CD4+ T cells.

Of note for this clone: What antigen it recognizes has not been identified. Base qualities are missing; no much larger clone stands one base away.

The chain is made from TRBV21-1 and TRBJ2-5. TRBV21-1 is tagged as a pseudogene. The source was CD4+ or CD8+ T cells sorted from blood, collected in a trial of the OX40 agonist ivuxolimab. The TCR sequence derives from an adult with an advanced solid tumor such as melanoma, head and neck, liver or kidney cancer. This receptor has the CDR3 CASSKHWGETQYF. The nucleotide sequence reads as follows: TGTGCCAGCAGCAAGCACTGGGGAGAGACCCAGTACTTC.